The 20 T cell receptor beta chains listed next were all sequenced from one sample in a study of blood T cell repertoires in COVID-19. Some clones are missing from TCRdb's copy, which holds only in-frame ones; the method was immunoSEQ multiplex PCR. The sample yields around 70,000 clones, about four fifths seen once. Sequenced material: peripheral blood. The receptors originated from a human donor in a cohort sampled during active COVID-19.

The gene calls are TRBV30 and TRBJ2-7, with 8 bases fitting TRBD1. The length of the CDR3 is 13 residues. The germline CDR1 and CDR2 sequences are GTSNPN and SVGIG (reference sequence). V lost 4 bases and J lost 4; bases outside the gene matches: 6. CDR3 amino acids: CAWTGDRGYEQYF. DNA of the CDR3: TGTGCCTGGACAGGAGACAGGGGTTACGAGCAGTACTTC.

J is TRBJ1-3 and V is TRBV21-1; the table gives TRBD1 as D, unverified against the DNA. TRBV21-1 is annotated as a pseudogene. This CDR3 has 17 residues. The CDR3 reads CASTDPEDRGSGNTIYF. The DNA of the CDR3 is TGTGCCAGCACGGATCCGGAGGACAGGGGATCTGGAAACACCATATATTTT.

This clone was picked up a small number of times. The chain uses TRBV7-2 and TRBJ1-2; 9 bases match TRBD1. The germline CDR1 and CDR2 sequences are SGHTA and FQGNSA. CDR3 length: 17 amino acids. Trimming cost V 1 base and J 7 bases; bases outside gene matches: 13. For the CDR3, the DNA is TGTGCCAGCAGCTTAGGACAAGACCGGGACAGGGCTCTTGGCTACACCTTC. It codes for CASSLGQDRDRALGYTF.

This rearrangement joins TRBV5-1 to TRBJ1-5, with 8 bases matching TRBD1. Germline V gives CDR1 SGHRS, CDR2 YFSETQ. Losses at the gene ends were 0 bases for V and 7 bases for J; bases not matched to a gene: 6. The length of the CDR3 is 15 residues. CDR3 protein: CASSLAGQGGQPQHF. For the CDR3, the DNA is TGCGCCAGCAGCTTGGCAGGACAGGGAGGACAGCCCCAGCATTTT.

CDR3 in amino acids: CASSRRTGELFF. The CDR3 DNA is TGTGCCAGCAGCCGTCGCACCGGGGAGCTGTTTTTT. The chain recombines TRBV3-1 (or the pseudogene TRBV3-2) with TRBJ2-2, with no clear D. V was cut by 4 bases and J by 4 bases, with 4 bases left in between. This CDR3 spans 12 amino acids. In germline, CDR1 is LGHDT, CDR2 YNNKEL (reference sequence).

The sample holds one count of this clone. This chain joins TRBV7-9 and TRBJ1-2, with D maybe TRBD1 (6 bases). The V gene's germline CDR1 is SEHNR and CDR2 FQNEAQ (reference sequence). The V gene lost 3 bases and the J gene lost 8 bases, with 16 bases spanning the gap. The CDR3 has 14 residues. The CDR3 DNA reads as TGTGCCAGCAGCTTCCCTAGAACAGGGACAGGCTACACCTTC. This translates into CASSFPRTGTGYTF.

The chain recombines TRBV18 with TRBJ1-5; 7 bases agree with TRBD1. J lost 3 bases, V lost 4 bases, and 3 bases had no gene match. The CDR3 runs to 14 residues. Germline V gene data show CDR1 as KGHSH and CDR2 as LQKENI. In nucleotides, the CDR3 is TGTGCCAGCTCACTAGGGACAGACAATCAGCCCCAGCATTTT. Its translation is CASSLGTDNQPQHF.

The genes are TRBV7-9 and TRBJ1-1, with 10 bases lining up with TRBD1. CDR3 length: 14 amino acids. From germline, CDR1 is SEHNR and CDR2 FQNEAQ (reference sequence). The junction had 3 bases not matched to a gene; V was cut back by 1 base and J by 7 bases. CDR3 residues: CASSLDRDRGEAFF. The CDR3 DNA sequence: TGTGCCAGCAGCTTAGATCGGGACAGGGGTGAAGCTTTCTTT.

This clone was detected many times. The CDR3 reads CASSLAGAGPTDTQYF. The CDR3 DNA follows: TGTGCCAGCAGCTTGGCGGGGGCGGGCCCAACAGATACGCAGTATTTT. V usage is TRBV6-2 or TRBV6-3 and J usage is TRBJ2-3; D might be TRBD2 (7 bases). V lost 6 bases and J 3 bases, leaving 19 bases between the germline ends. The germline gives CDR1 MNHEY, CDR2 SVGEGT. This CDR3 is 16 amino acids long.

Worth noting for this clone: Other nucleotide sequences from this sample produce the same CDR3. The V gene is TRBV28, the J gene TRBJ1-4; possible D gene TRBD1, 6 bases. V dropped 8 bases and J dropped 5 bases, with 6 bases sitting between them. CDR3 length: 11 amino acids. Germline V lookup: CDR1 MDHEN, CDR2 SYDVKM. CDR3 DNA sequence: TGTGCCAGCCAGGGGAATGAAAAACTGTTTTTT. Protein: CASQGNEKLFF.

The chain is built from TRBV7-3 and TRBJ2-3; possible D gene TRBD1, 6 bases. This CDR3 spans 15 amino acids. V was trimmed by 2 bases and J by 0 bases, leaving 9 bases between them. The germline CDR1 and CDR2 sequences are SGHTA and FQGTGA. The CDR3 sequence: CASSLQGHSTDTQYF. Here the CDR3 DNA reads TGTGCCAGCAGCTTACAGGGGCATAGCACAGATACGCAGTATTTT.

This clone occurred a few times. This rearrangement joins TRBV18 to TRBJ2-3, with TRBD2 matching over 10 bases. Germline CDR1 KGHSH, CDR2 LQKENI. CDR3 size: 18 residues. J was trimmed by 4 bases and V by 2 bases; bases with no gene match: 12. CDR3 sequence (DNA): TGTGCCAGCTCACCAAGAGTCGCTAGCGGGAGAGGTGCAGATACGCAGTATTTT. This codes for CASSPRVASGRGADTQYF.

The genes are TRBV27 and TRBJ1-1; D might be TRBD1 (6 bases). Trimming stripped 5 bases from V and 2 bases from J, with 18 bases between. Per the germline V gene, CDR1 is MNHEY and CDR2 is SMNVEV (reference sequence). The CDR3 consists of 16 residues. The CDR3 DNA is TGTGCCAGCAGTCGGAGGGGGGGCCGGGATAACACTGAAGCTTTCTTT. Translating gives CASSRRGGRDNTEAFF.

The CDR3 sequence: CASSVDSGGYNEQFF. In DNA, the CDR3 is TGTGCCAGCAGCGTAGATTCAGGAGGGTACAATGAGCAGTTCTTC. This sequence joins TRBV9 and TRBJ2-1, with D possibly TRBD2 on 6 matching bases. CDR3 length: 15 amino acids. V shed 0 bases and J shed 4 bases, with 11 bases lying between them. Germline values: CDR1 SGDLS, CDR2 YYNGEE.

This rearrangement joins TRBV5-5 to TRBJ1-1, with D perhaps TRBD1 (5 bases). The CDR3 has 16 amino acids. CDR1 and CDR2 from the germline V gene are SGHKS and YYEKEE (reference sequence). Trimming removed 3 bases at V and 3 bases at J, with 18 bases between. The CDR3 loop is CASSSRWSGGDTEAFF. As DNA, the CDR3 is TGTGCCAGCAGCTCGCGGTGGTCGGGGGGAGACACTGAAGCTTTCTTT.

This chain connects TRBV2 to TRBJ2-3, with a tentative D call TRBD1 (6 bases). V gave up 7 bases and J gave up 1 base, with 15 bases separating them. The CDR3 consists of 15 residues. The germline V gene encodes CDR1 SNHLY and CDR2 FYNNEI. The CDR3 is CASTDLRGGTDTQYF. For the CDR3, the DNA is TGTGCCAGCACCGACCTCAGGGGCGGCACAGATACGCAGTATTTT.

This clone is a singleton in its sample. V and J are TRBV29-1 and TRBJ2-7, with a tentative D call TRBD1 (6 bases). The CDR3 is 14 residues long. Trimming removed 3 bases from V and 1 base from J, with 13 bases in between. Germline V gives CDR1 SQVTM, CDR2 ANQGSEA. CDR3 DNA sequence: TGCAGCGTTGATGGCGGCAGGGGATCCTACGAGCAGTACTTC. It encodes CSVDGGRGSYEQYF.

The chain has TRBV9 and TRBJ2-3, with D possibly TRBD1 on 6 matching bases. Trimming removed 4 bases from V and 4 bases from J, with 13 bases in between. This CDR3 region has 14 residues. Germline lookup yields CDR1 SGDLS and CDR2 YYNGEE. The CDR3 DNA follows: TGTGCCAGCAGCCCCGGTGGGGGCCCAGATACGCAGTATTTT. Amino acid sequence: CASSPGGGPDTQYF.

CDR3 loop: CASSQGATYGYTF. In nucleotides, the CDR3 is TGTGCCAGCTCACAGGGGGCAACTTATGGCTACACCTTC. This sequence joins TRBV2 and TRBJ1-2; 9 bases map to TRBD1. Germline loops: CDR1 SNHLY, CDR2 FYNNEI. The junction had 6 bases not matched to a gene; V was cut back by 8 bases and J by 5 bases. CDR3 size: 13 residues.

The chain couples TRBV27 to TRBJ2-7, with 11 bases that match TRBD2. The trim removed 6 bases at V and 2 bases at J, leaving 9 bases unmatched. This CDR3 region has 16 residues. Germline V gives CDR1 MNHEY, CDR2 SMNVEV (reference sequence). The CDR3 loop is CASSPSRLAGTYEQYF. The DNA of the CDR3 is TGTGCCAGCAGCCCTTCAAGACTAGCGGGAACCTACGAGCAGTACTTC.